This passage covers 20 T cell receptor beta chains from one sample sequenced in a study of blood T cell repertoires in COVID-19 (dated by TCRdb to 2020 to 2021). Receptors were amplified or captured by the immunoSEQ multiplex PCR assay. Imported from immuneACCESS, the table was reduced by TCRdb to in-frame sequences with V and J called. These copies leave out some clones; in studies compared against another copy, an unresolved V gene accounts for under half, and the cause of the remainder is not known. Recorded for this sample are roughly 250,000 clones; around 83% of them occurred a single time. Together, the top ten hold roughly an eighth of the sample. Sequenced sample: peripheral blood. The origin of the receptors is a woman aged 55 to 70 with active or convalescent COVID-19.

This chain uses TRBV4-1 with TRBJ1-1, with D perhaps matching TRBD1 (5 bases). There are 19 residues in the CDR3. The V and J ends lost 3 bases and 1 base respectively, with 24 bases between them. CDR1 and CDR2 (germline): MGHRA, YSYEKL. CDR3 amino acids: CASSHTYSASRGPNTEAFF. The CDR3 nucleotides read TGCGCCAGCAGCCACACATACTCAGCGTCGCGGGGCCCGAACACTGAAGCTTTCTTT.

V and J are TRBV7-8 and TRBJ1-2; TRBD1 aligns across 7 bases. V lost 7 bases, J lost 2 bases, and 10 bases stayed unmatched. Germline CDR1 is SGHVS and CDR2 is FQNEAQ. The CDR3 spans 15 residues. CDR3 DNA sequence: TGTGCCAGCACCCGAGTGGGCAGGGGGAACTATGGCTACACCTTC. Amino acid sequence: CASTRVGRGNYGYTF.

This clone has just a few counts. The chain joins TRBV5-1 to TRBJ1-4; TRBD1 is a possible D gene (5 bases). Trimming stripped 0 bases from V and 7 bases from J, with 10 bases between. This CDR3 has 14 amino acids. Germline loops: CDR1 SGHRS, CDR2 YFSETQ. The CDR3 spells CASSLARAGEKLFF. CDR3 DNA: TGCGCCAGCAGCTTGGCCAGGGCCGGTGAAAAACTGTTTTTT.

The rearrangement links TRBV2 to TRBJ1-3; a weak D match, TRBD1 (5 bases). CDR1 SNHLY and CDR2 FYNNEI come from the germline V gene. Trimming took 7 bases from V and 4 from J, leaving 11 bases between them. The CDR3 extends over 13 amino acids. CDR3 bases: TGTGCCAGCAAGGAGGGGAGCGGAAACACCATATATTTT. Translated: CASKEGSGNTIYF.

The chain joins TRBV27 to TRBJ1-1; D gene ambiguous. Germline loops: CDR1 MNHEY, CDR2 SMNVEV (reference sequence). V lost 0 bases and J lost 1, with 6 bases in between. The CDR3 covers 14 residues. CDR3 bases: TGTGCCAGCAGTTTATCCCCAGGGAACACTGAAGCTTTCTTT. Its protein is CASSLSPGNTEAFF.

This clone showed up just once. CDR3 nucleotides: TGTGCCAGCAGTCTCTTATCGACTAGCGGGTCTAATGAGCAGTTCTTC. Translating it yields CASSLLSTSGSNEQFF. The V and J genes are TRBV27 and TRBJ2-1; 10 bases match TRBD2. CDR3 size: 16 residues. CDR1 is MNHEY and CDR2 is SMNVEV in the germline V gene (reference sequence). With 5 bases clipped from V and 7 bases from J, the junction kept 11 bases outside the gene matches.

This clone has only one observation. The chain carries TRBV2 and TRBJ1-3; tentative D call: TRBD1 (5 bases). CDR3 size: 13 residues. Germline loops: CDR1 SNHLY, CDR2 FYNNEI. V was trimmed by 6 bases and J by 3 bases, leaving 9 bases between them. CDR3 region: CASSKGDGNTIYF. DNA of the CDR3: TGTGCCAGCAGCAAAGGGGATGGAAACACCATATATTTT.

This clone appeared once. The CDR3 spells CASSSGGSYEQYF. The CDR3 DNA reads TGTGCCAGCAGCTCAGGGGGCAGTTACGAGCAGTACTTC. This chain uses TRBV5-4 with TRBJ2-7; 8 nucleotides align to TRBD1. This CDR3 comprises 13 residues. Germline V CDR1 and CDR2: SGHNT, YYREEE (reference sequence). Trimming took 3 bases from V and 4 from J; bases not matched to a gene: 3.

The chain combines TRBV25-1 with TRBJ2-7, with 8 bases lining up with TRBD1. This CDR3 region has 13 residues. Germline values: CDR1 MGHDK, CDR2 SYGVNS. V lost 4 bases to trimming and J lost 6 bases; unmatched junction nucleotides: 5. The CDR3 is CASSVPGTGEQYF. The CDR3 DNA reads as TGTGCCAGCAGTGTTCCCGGGACAGGCGAGCAGTACTTC.

The count of this clone is one. The chain uses TRBV18 and TRBJ1-1; 7 bases map to TRBD1. The CDR3 extends over 15 amino acids. In germline, CDR1 is KGHSH, CDR2 LQKENI. V was pared by 3 bases and J by 4 bases, with 8 bases of the junction left unmatched. CDR3 protein: CASSPGEGAGTEAFF. The CDR3 DNA reads TGTGCCAGCTCACCCGGAGAGGGGGCGGGCACTGAAGCTTTCTTT.

The chain combines TRBV9 with TRBJ1-6; weak D call: TRBD1 (5 bases). V shed 2 bases and J shed 0 bases, with 15 bases lying between them. Germline assignment: CDR1 SGDLS and CDR2 YYNGEE. The CDR3 extends over 18 amino acids. CDR3 sequence reads: CASSVDAGFSSYNSPLHF. CDR3 DNA: TGTGCCAGCAGCGTCGACGCAGGGTTCAGCTCCTATAATTCACCCCTCCACTTT.

The genes are TRBV28 and TRBJ1-4; TRBD1 matches at 7 bases. Germline values: CDR1 MDHEN, CDR2 SYDVKM. The CDR3 contains 15 residues. With 8 bases clipped from V and 4 bases from J, the junction kept 10 bases outside the gene matches. CDR3 amino acids: CASRTTGTNNEKLFF. The CDR3 DNA sequence: TGTGCCAGCCGAACGACAGGGACAAATAATGAAAAACTGTTTTTT.

The chain joins TRBV2 to TRBJ1-1; D may be TRBD1 (6 bases). Germline V gene sequence: CDR1 SNHLY, CDR2 FYNNEI. This CDR3 comprises 15 residues. V was pared by 1 base and J by 4 bases, with 13 bases between. The CDR3 sequence is CASSEEGGGVTEAFF. CDR3 in DNA: TGTGCCAGCAGTGAAGAGGGAGGGGGAGTCACTGAAGCTTTCTTT.

This rearrangement joins TRBV4-1 to TRBJ1-1; D is unresolved. Per the germline V gene, CDR1 is MGHRA and CDR2 is YSYEKL. The CDR3 length is 17 residues. Between the trimmed V and J ends, which lost 3 bases and 1 base, there was a span of 18 bases. CDR3 amino acids: CASSQAMGRERNTEAFF. The CDR3 coding sequence is TGCGCCAGCAGCCAGGCAATGGGTCGGGAAAGGAACACTGAAGCTTTCTTT.

As to this clone: This specimen includes other DNA sequences encoding the same CDR3. DNA for the CDR3: TGTGCCAGCAGCTTGGGGGGGGGCAATCAGCCCCAGCATTTT. This sequence encodes CASSLGGGNQPQHF. V gene TRBV5-4 combines with J gene TRBJ1-5, with D perhaps TRBD1 (5 bases). Germline CDR1 SGHNT, CDR2 YYREEE (reference sequence). CDR3 length: 14 amino acids. Trimming took off 0 bases at V and 2 bases at J, with 6 bases between the two ends.

The chain employs TRBV3-1 (or the pseudogene TRBV3-2) and TRBJ2-7; 8 bases align to TRBD2. Per germline, CDR1 LGHDT and CDR2 YNNKEL (reference sequence). V was clipped by 3 bases and J by 1 base; unmatched bases: 8. The CDR3 is made up of 16 amino acids. Here the CDR3 reads CASSQFSGELSYEQYF. The DNA for the CDR3 is TGTGCCAGCAGCCAGTTTAGCGGGGAGCTATCCTACGAGCAGTACTTC.

The rearrangement joins TRBV7-2 to TRBJ2-1; TRBD1 is a possible D gene (6 bases). The CDR3 loop spans 15 amino acids. With 4 bases removed from V and 2 bases from J, the gap between germline ends came to 12 bases. Germline V gives CDR1 SGHTA, CDR2 FQGNSA. DNA for the CDR3: TGTGCCAGCAGCTCTGCAGGGACAACCTACAATGAGCAGTTCTTC. Its protein product is CASSSAGTTYNEQFF.

The chain joins TRBV19 to TRBJ2-1; 14 bases map to TRBD2. The V and J ends lost 7 bases and 13 bases, in that order; junction bases with no gene match: 15. The CDR3 has 16 amino acids. Germline V gene lookup returns CDR1 LNHDA and CDR2 SQIVND (reference sequence). The CDR3 bases are TGTGCCAGTACCCCAGGGCCGGGACTAGCGGGGGTTCGCCAGTTCTTC. Its protein product is CASTPGPGLAGVRQFF.

CDR3 residues: CASSPDRTARSYNEQFF. The CDR3 DNA follows: TGTGCCAGCTCACCAGACAGAACAGCGCGCTCCTACAATGAGCAGTTCTTC. V is TRBV18 and J is TRBJ2-1; D might be TRBD1 (5 bases). V was cut by 2 bases and J by 0 bases, with 14 bases left in between. The CDR3 has 17 amino acids. CDR1 is KGHSH, CDR2 LQKENI, per germline.

The J gene is TRBJ2-5, the V gene TRBV7-2; maybe TRBD2 (5 bases). V lost 7 bases and J 2 bases, leaving 17 bases between the germline ends. CDR1 and CDR2 (germline): SGHTA, FQGNSA. This CDR3 has 15 residues. The CDR3 DNA reads TGTGCCAGCATCCCGGCGGCCGGGGAACAAGAGACCCAGTACTTC. It encodes CASIPAAGEQETQYF. Combining the CDR3 with reference TRBV7-2 and TRBJ2-5 gives the whole variable domain GAGVSQSPSNKVTEKGKDVELRCDPISGHTALYWYRQSLGQGLEFLIYFQGNSAPDKSGLPSDRFSAERTGGSVSTLTIQRTQQEDSAVYLCASIPAAGEQETQYFGPGTRLLVL.